This passage covers 4 T cell receptor beta chains from one sample sequenced in a study of identical twins. MiXCR was run by TCRdb on the 5' RACE reads, yielding one entry per CDR3 protein. The sample carries 450,000 or so distinct CDR3 sequences, around 14% recorded once. The sample was also reused in another study, on yellow fever vaccine responses in identical twins.

The specimen was CD4+ T cells sorted from blood. The receptors stem from a woman in her late teens or twenties in good health.

Ten or more counts support this clonotype. One junction end does not reproduce the germline sequence, and a read error may be involved. The genes are TRBV5-1 and TRBJ2-3; D unresolved. This CDR3 has 12 residues. CDR1 and CDR2 from the germline V gene are SGHRS and YFSETQ. The chain's CDR3 is CASSDSTDTQYF. The DNA for the CDR3 is TGTGCCAGCAGTGACAGCACAGATACGCAGTATTTT.

This clonotype was counted only a few times. This sequence joins TRBV12-3 or TRBV12-4 and TRBJ2-5, with D perhaps given as TRBD1 or TRBD2 (6 bases each). The germline V and J ends were trimmed by 5 bases and 5 bases, with 18 bases remaining between them. CDR3 length: 15 residues. The CDR3 nucleotides read TGTGCCAGCAGTCCCGAGCCCGGGGGCCAGGAGACCCAGTACTTC. This codes for CASSPEPGGQETQYF.

This clonotype was counted between two and nine times. The chain links TRBV3-1 to TRBJ2-4; 8 positions agree with TRBD1. The CDR3 length is 19 residues. Germline assignment: CDR1 LGHDT and CDR2 YNNKEL (reference sequence). V shed 0 bases, J shed 3 bases, and the junction held 13 bases outside the gene matches. The CDR3 nucleotides are TGTGCCAGCAGCCAAGATCCCGACAGGGACAGGTCTCGCAAAAACATTCAGTACTTC. The encoded protein is CASSQDPDRDRSRKNIQYF.

This clonotype turned up a few times. The CDR3 region has the DNA TGTGCCAGCAGTTTATCCGACAGGGAAAACTCACCCCTCCACTTT. It codes for CASSLSDRENSPLHF. The rearrangement joins TRBV12-3 or TRBV12-4 to TRBJ1-6, with 7 bases aligning to TRBD1. Unmatched junction bases numbered 8, after V lost 2 bases and J lost 10 bases. The CDR3 length is 15 residues.